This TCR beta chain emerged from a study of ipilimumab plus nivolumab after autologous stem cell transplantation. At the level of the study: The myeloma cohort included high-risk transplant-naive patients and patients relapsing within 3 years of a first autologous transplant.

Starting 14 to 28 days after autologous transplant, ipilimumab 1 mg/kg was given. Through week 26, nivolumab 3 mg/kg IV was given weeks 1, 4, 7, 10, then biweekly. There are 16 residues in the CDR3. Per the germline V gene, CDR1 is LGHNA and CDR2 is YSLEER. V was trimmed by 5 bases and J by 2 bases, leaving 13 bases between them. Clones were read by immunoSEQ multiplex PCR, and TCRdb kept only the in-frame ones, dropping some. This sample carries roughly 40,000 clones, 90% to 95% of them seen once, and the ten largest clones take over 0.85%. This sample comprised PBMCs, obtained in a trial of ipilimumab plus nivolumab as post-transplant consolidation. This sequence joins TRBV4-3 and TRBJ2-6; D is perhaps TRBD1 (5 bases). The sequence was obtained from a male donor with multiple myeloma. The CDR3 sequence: CASSARVTTGANVLTF. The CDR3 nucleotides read TGCGCCAGCAGCGCCAGGGTCACGACTGGGGCCAACGTCCTGACTTTC.